The source of this TCR beta chain is a study of CDR3 diversity in severe acne. Germline-derived CDR1 and CDR2 are SGHTA and FQGNSA. V gave up 7 bases and J gave up 10 bases; unmatched junction bases: 12. This CDR3 contains 15 residues. TCRdb ran MiXCR on the PCR reads and lists one entry per CDR3 protein. The repertoire consists of some 90,000 distinct CDR3 sequences, with about 48% occurring once and the leading ten covering about 9.4%. The sequence was collected from a male donor in good health, serving as a control. The chain employs TRBV7-2 and TRBJ1-6, with 8 bases identical to TRBD1. Sequenced material: blood. The CDR3 is CASTYRTGLFSPLHF. DNA for the CDR3: TGTGCCAGCACCTACCGGACAGGGTTGTTCTCACCCCTCCACTTT.